Below, 22 T cell receptor beta chains from the same sample are listed, as sequenced in a study of cytomegalovirus exposure and HLA in healthy donors (dated by TCRdb to about 2017). Libraries were built with the immunoSEQ multiplex PCR assay. For the multiplex PCR, a mixture combining 60 forward primers for TCR Vbeta segments and 13 reverse primers for TCR Jbeta segments was used. The clones in this table, taken by TCRdb from immuneACCESS, are in-frame only. Not every clone is retained; where verified, under half of the shortfall comes from an unresolved V gene, and the cause of the rest is unknown. The table for this sample lists 150,000 to 200,000 clones; approximately 79% of them were counted only once. The ten largest clonotypes hold 6.3% of the sample. Source material: PBMCs. These receptors all come from a middle-aged man in good health and CMV-seropositive.

This chain links TRBV28 with TRBJ2-5, with 12 bases fitting TRBD1. V trimming: 5 bases; J trimming: 6 bases; junction bases outside the gene matches: 7. The CDR3 is 15 amino acids. CDR1 and CDR2 (germline): MDHEN, SYDVKM. For the CDR3, the DNA is TGTGCCAGCAGTAATGGGGGACAGGGGGCAAAGACCCAGTACTTC. Translated: CASSNGGQGAKTQYF.

V gene TRBV5-4 combines with J gene TRBJ2-7; 8 nucleotides align to TRBD2. Germline V gene lookup returns CDR1 SGHNT and CDR2 YYREEE (reference sequence). V shed 1 base and J 6 bases; nucleotides not matched to a gene: 9. The CDR3 is 15 amino acids. As DNA, the CDR3 is TGTGCCAGCAGCTTGTATTCCCTGGCGGGAGGCGAGCAGTACTTC. It specifies CASSLYSLAGGEQYF.

The rearrangement links TRBV5-1 to TRBJ1-1; TRBD1 aligns across 9 bases. This CDR3 comprises 17 residues. Germline-derived CDR1 and CDR2 are SGHRS and YFSETQ. J gave up 1 base and V 4 bases, and 11 bases lay outside the gene matches. The CDR3 sequence: CASSSYRDRDRNTEAFF. Here the CDR3 DNA reads TGCGCCAGCAGCAGCTACCGGGACAGGGACCGGAACACTGAAGCTTTCTTT.

This sequence joins TRBV19 and TRBJ2-4, with TRBD1 identical over 7 bases. J was trimmed by 5 bases and V by 5 bases; bases with no gene match: 6. The CDR3 has 14 residues. Per germline, CDR1 LNHDA and CDR2 SQIVND (reference sequence). CDR3 nucleotides: TGTGCCAGTAGTGAACAGGGGTGGCAAAACATTCAGTACTTC. This translates into CASSEQGWQNIQYF.

This clone was seen only a few times. This chain links TRBV5-6 with TRBJ2-7, with 14 bases fitting TRBD2. CDR3 length: 15 residues. V trimming: 3 bases; J trimming: 7 bases; junction bases outside the gene matches: 6. Germline V gene data show CDR1 as SGHDT and CDR2 as YYEEEE. The CDR3: CASSYGTSGRREQYF. The CDR3 DNA is TGTGCCAGCAGCTACGGGACTAGCGGGAGAAGGGAGCAGTACTTC.

The V and J genes are TRBV7-2 and TRBJ2-3, with 12 nucleotides matching TRBD2. CDR1 and CDR2 from the germline V gene are SGHTA and FQGNSA. Trimming removed 2 bases from V and 0 bases from J; junction bases left unmatched: 6. The CDR3 is 18 amino acids. The CDR3 is CASSLWSSGRASTDTQYF. For the CDR3, the DNA is TGTGCCAGCAGCTTATGGTCTAGCGGGAGGGCTAGCACAGATACGCAGTATTTT.

Worth noting for this clone: A read error may produce the germline difference seen at one junction end. V and J are TRBV25-1 and TRBJ2-6, with a possible D match to TRBD1 (5 bases). The CDR3 covers 14 residues. Germline V gives CDR1 MGHDK, CDR2 SYGVNS. The CDR3 DNA sequence: TGTGCCAGCAGTGAGGATTTTGGGGCCAACGGCCTGACTTTC. It is translated as CASSEDFGANGLTF.

The CDR3: CASSLVAGGYNEQFF. In DNA, the CDR3 is TGTGCCAGCAGCTTAGTAGCGGGAGGGTACAATGAGCAGTTCTTC. The chain employs TRBV11-3 and TRBJ2-1; 11 bases map to TRBD2. This CDR3 spans 15 amino acids. The J segment lost 4 bases and the V segment lost 1 base, leaving 0 bases of the junction unmatched. Germline V gene data show CDR1 as SGHNT and CDR2 as YENEEA. Supplemented by reference TRBV11-3 and TRBJ2-1, the full variable domain reads EAGVVQSPRYKIIEKKQPVAFWCNPISGHNTLYWYLQNLGQGPELLIRYENEEAVDDSQLPKDRFSAERLKGVDSTLKIQPAELGDSAVYLCASSLVAGGYNEQFFGPGTRLTVL.

This clone was counted only a few times. V is TRBV19 and J is TRBJ2-5; the D is unclear. The germline V gene encodes CDR1 LNHDA and CDR2 SQIVND (reference sequence). V lost 4 bases, J lost 0 bases, and 9 bases lay in between. This CDR3 has 14 amino acids. The DNA of the CDR3 is TGTGCCAGTAGTACACCTCAGAACCAAGAGACCCAGTACTTC. It codes for CASSTPQNQETQYF.

A word on this clone: Additional DNA sequences in this sample encode the identical CDR3. The chain uses TRBV5-1 and TRBJ2-1; TRBD2 agrees at 12 bases. Germline CDR1 SGHRS, CDR2 YFSETQ. Unmatched junction bases numbered 2, after V lost 4 bases and J lost 6 bases. The CDR3 spans 14 residues. The CDR3 nucleotides are TGCGCCAGCAGCAGACTAGCGGGAGTCAATGAGCAGTTCTTC. Its translation: CASSRLAGVNEQFF.

On this clone: Mismatch with germline at one junction end may stem from a read error. The chain carries TRBV10-2 and TRBJ2-7; 9 nucleotides align to TRBD1. The CDR3 spans 16 residues. The germline V gene encodes CDR1 WSHSY and CDR2 SAAADI. DNA of the CDR3: TGTGCCAGCAGTGAATCGTCCGGGACAGGGCCCCCCGCGCAGTACTTC. Protein product: CASSESSGTGPPAQYF.

The genes are TRBV2 and TRBJ1-5; possibly TRBD1 for D (5 bases). Germline lookup yields CDR1 SNHLY and CDR2 FYNNEI. V dropped 3 bases and J dropped 6 bases, with 12 bases sitting between them. This CDR3 region has 14 residues. CDR3 DNA sequence: TGTGCCAGCAGTGAGGGGGGGAATGTTCAGCCCCAGCATTTT. Its protein product is CASSEGGNVQPQHF.

The chain carries TRBV6-5 and TRBJ2-1; 11 bases fit TRBD2. This CDR3 has 13 amino acids. The ends lost 5 bases at V and 12 bases at J; junction bases unmatched: 6. Germline CDR1 is MNHEY and CDR2 is SVGAGI. CDR3 nucleotides: TGTGCCAGCAGTCCCCGGACTAGCGGGCTGCAGTTCTTC. Encoded protein: CASSPRTSGLQFF.

This clone has only one observation. The chain has TRBV6-5 and TRBJ2-5; 8 positions match TRBD1. The DNA end favors TRBJ2-7, so the J call may be wrong. The CDR3 sequence is 13 residues long. CDR1 MNHEY and CDR2 SVGAGI come from the germline V gene. In DNA, the CDR3 is TGTGCCAGCAGTCGGACAGGGATTGACGAGCAGTACTTC. Its translation: CASSRTGIDEQYF.

This chain connects TRBV5-6 to TRBJ1-3; D uncertain. The CDR3 covers 14 residues. The germline V gene has CDR1 SGHDT and CDR2 YYEEEE. V shed 4 bases and J shed 4 bases, with 12 bases lying between them. This chain's CDR3 is CASSEEGRGNTIYF. CDR3 coding DNA: TGTGCCAGCAGCGAAGAGGGCAGGGGAAACACCATATATTTT.

This sequence joins TRBV5-1 and TRBJ2-7, with a weak D call TRBD2 (6 bases). CDR1 is SGHRS and CDR2 is YFSETQ in the germline V gene. CDR3 length equals 15 residues. V gave up 0 bases and J gave up 2 bases, with 12 bases separating them. The CDR3 spells CASSLEVGEAYEQYF. DNA for the CDR3: TGCGCCAGCAGCTTGGAGGTCGGGGAGGCCTACGAGCAGTACTTC.

The V call is TRBV27, the J call TRBJ2-1; 8 bases agree with TRBD2. There are 16 residues in the CDR3. The germline CDR1 and CDR2 sequences are MNHEY and SMNVEV (reference sequence). V lost 2 bases, J lost 4 bases, and 7 bases stayed unmatched. CDR3 bases: TGTGCCAGCAGTTTAGGCGGTAGCGGGATGTACAATGAGCAGTTCTTC. Residues: CASSLGGSGMYNEQFF.

J is TRBJ2-7 and V is TRBV6-5; maybe TRBD1 (5 bases). CDR1 is MNHEY and CDR2 is SVGAGI in the germline V gene. The CDR3 is 15 amino acids. V was clipped by 2 bases and J by 2 bases, with 13 bases between them. The DNA for the CDR3 is TGTGCCAGCAGTTACAGGGGTATGGGGACCTACGAGCAGTACTTC. It translates to CASSYRGMGTYEQYF.

The chain carries TRBV11-3 and TRBJ1-3; D gene uncertain. Deletions cut 3 bases from V and 1 base from J, with 10 bases between. From germline, CDR1 is SGHNT and CDR2 YENEEA. The CDR3 extends over 15 amino acids. CDR3 bases: TGTGCCAGCAGCTTGGGAGGCGGATCTGGAAACACCATATATTTT. Its translation is CASSLGGGSGNTIYF.

V and J are TRBV6-6 and TRBJ2-7; D ambiguous. The germline V gene has CDR1 MNHNY and CDR2 SVGAGI (reference sequence). The CDR3 is 11 amino acids. V shed 5 bases and J shed 3 bases, with 5 bases lying between them. CDR3: CASSAYYEQYF. The CDR3 bases are TGTGCCAGCAGTGCCTACTACGAGCAGTACTTC.

The chain uses TRBV6-4 and TRBJ1-1; TRBD1 aligns across 7 bases. Germline V gives CDR1 MRHNA, CDR2 SNTAGT. The J segment lost 1 base and the V segment lost 4 bases, leaving 6 bases of the junction unmatched. The length of the CDR3 is 15 residues. CDR3: CASSVSTGSNTEAFF. Here the CDR3 DNA reads TGTGCCAGCAGTGTTTCGACAGGGTCGAACACTGAAGCTTTCTTT.

The table lists this clone with a count of one. V and J are TRBV2 and TRBJ2-1; D unclear. The CDR3 has 15 residues. The V and J ends lost 2 bases and 12 bases respectively, with 20 bases between them. Per germline, CDR1 SNHLY and CDR2 FYNNEI. As DNA, the CDR3 is TGTGCCAGCAGTGAACCAACTACTTCCAACCCTGGGCAGTTCTTC. Its protein is CASSEPTTSNPGQFF.